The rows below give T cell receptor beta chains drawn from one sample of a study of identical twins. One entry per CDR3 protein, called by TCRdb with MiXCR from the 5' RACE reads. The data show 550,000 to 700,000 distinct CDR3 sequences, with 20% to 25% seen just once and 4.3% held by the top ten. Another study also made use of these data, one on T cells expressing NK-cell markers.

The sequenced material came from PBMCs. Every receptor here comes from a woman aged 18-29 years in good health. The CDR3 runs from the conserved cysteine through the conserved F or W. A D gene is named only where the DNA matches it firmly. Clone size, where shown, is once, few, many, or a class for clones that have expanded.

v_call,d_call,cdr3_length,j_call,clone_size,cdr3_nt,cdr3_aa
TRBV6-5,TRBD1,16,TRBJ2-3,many,TGTGCCAGCAGTTACTCGACGACAGGGAGCCCAGATACGCAGTATTTT,CASSYSTTGSPDTQYF
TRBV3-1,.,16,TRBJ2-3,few,TGTGCCAGCAGCGCAAAACTAGCCCTACCCACAGATACGCAGTATTTT,CASSAKLALPTDTQYF
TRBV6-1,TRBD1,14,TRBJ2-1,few,TGTGCCAGCAACCTCGGGACAGCTTACAATGAGCAGTTCTTC,CASNLGTAYNEQFF
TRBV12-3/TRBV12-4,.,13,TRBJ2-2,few,TGTGCCAGCAGCCCCTATCGTACCGGGGAGCTGTTTTTT,CASSPYRTGELFF
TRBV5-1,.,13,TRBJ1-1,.,TGCGCCAGCAGCTTGGACAGGGCCCCTGAAGCTTTCTTT,CASSLDRAPEAFF
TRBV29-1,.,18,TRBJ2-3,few,TGCAGCGTCGTCCGACTAGTACCTGGTAGGGATAGCACAGATACGCAGTATTTT,CSVVRLVPGRDSTDTQYF
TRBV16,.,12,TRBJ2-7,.,TGTGCCAGCAGCCAATTCCACTACGAGCAGTACTTC,CASSQFHYEQYF
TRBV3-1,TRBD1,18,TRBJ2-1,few,TGTGCCAGCAGCCAAGATTGGGCCGGGGACAGGGATTACAATGAGCAGTTCTTC,CASSQDWAGDRDYNEQFF
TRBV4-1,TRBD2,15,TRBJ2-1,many,TGCGCCAGCTCAGGACTAGCGGGGGGCGATGATGAGCAGTTCTTC,CASSGLAGGDDEQFF
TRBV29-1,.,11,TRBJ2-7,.,TGCAGCGTCCGGACGGACTACGAGCAGTACTTC,CSVRTDYEQYF
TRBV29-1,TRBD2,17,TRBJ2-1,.,TGCAGCGTTGGAACTAGCGGGACCTCCGGGTCCTACAATGAGCAGTTCTTC,CSVGTSGTSGSYNEQFF
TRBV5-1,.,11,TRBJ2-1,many,TGCGCCAGCAGCTCCCACAATGAGCAGTTCTTC,CASSSHNEQFF
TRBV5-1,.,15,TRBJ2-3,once,TGCGCCAGCAGCTGGACTGGATGGCGCACAGATACGCAGTATTTT,CASSWTGWRTDTQYF
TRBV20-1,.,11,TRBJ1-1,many,TGCAGTGCTATCCTGAACACTGAAGCTTTCTTT,CSAILNTEAFF
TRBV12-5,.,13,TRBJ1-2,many,TGTGCTAGTTCTCTAGACGGATCCTATGGCTACACCTTC,CASSLDGSYGYTF
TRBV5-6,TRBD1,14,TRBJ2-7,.,TGTGCCACCATGGAACAGGGGGAAGCCTACGAGCAGTACTTC,CATMEQGEAYEQYF
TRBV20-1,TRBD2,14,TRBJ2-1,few,TGCAGTGCTTTAGCGGGGTCATCCTACAATGAGCAGTTCTTC,CSALAGSSYNEQFF
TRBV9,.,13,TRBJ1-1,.,TGTGCCAGCAGCGTAGCCACAGTCACTGAAGCTTTCTTT,CASSVATVTEAFF
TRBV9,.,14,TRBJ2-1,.,TGTGCCAGCAGCGTCCGGATGGGGTTGGATGAGCAGTTCTTC,CASSVRMGLDEQFF
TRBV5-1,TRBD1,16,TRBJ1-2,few,TGCGCCAGCAGGCTAAACCCCGGGACAGCGAACTATGGCTACACCTTC,CASRLNPGTANYGYTF
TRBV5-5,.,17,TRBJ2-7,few,TGTGCCAGCAGCTTGGCCACGGATACAGGGCGAGCCTACGAGCAGTACTTC,CASSLATDTGRAYEQYF
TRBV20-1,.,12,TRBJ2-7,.,TGCAGTGCAACCACCCCGGGAGACGAGCAGTACTTC,CSATTPGDEQYF
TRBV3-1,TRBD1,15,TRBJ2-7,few,TGTGCCAGCAGCCAAGGCCCCCAGGGGGCCTACGAGCAGTACTTC,CASSQGPQGAYEQYF
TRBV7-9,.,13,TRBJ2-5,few,TGTGCCAGCGGGATAGAATCTGTAGAGACCCAGTACTTC,CASGIESVETQYF